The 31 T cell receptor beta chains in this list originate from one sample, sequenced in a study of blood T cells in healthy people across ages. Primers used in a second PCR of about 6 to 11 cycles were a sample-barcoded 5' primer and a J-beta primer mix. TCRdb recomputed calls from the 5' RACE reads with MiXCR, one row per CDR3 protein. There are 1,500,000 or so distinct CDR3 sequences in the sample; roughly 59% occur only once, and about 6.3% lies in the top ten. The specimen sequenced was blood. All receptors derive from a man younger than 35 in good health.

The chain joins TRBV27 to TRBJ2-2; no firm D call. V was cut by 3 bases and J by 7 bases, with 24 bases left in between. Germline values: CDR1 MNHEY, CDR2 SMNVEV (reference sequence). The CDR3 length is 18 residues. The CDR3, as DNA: TGTGCCAGCAGTTTTATGGCAGCCATCCCCCTCCAGAGCGGGGAGCTGTTTTTT. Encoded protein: CASSFMAAIPLQSGELFF.

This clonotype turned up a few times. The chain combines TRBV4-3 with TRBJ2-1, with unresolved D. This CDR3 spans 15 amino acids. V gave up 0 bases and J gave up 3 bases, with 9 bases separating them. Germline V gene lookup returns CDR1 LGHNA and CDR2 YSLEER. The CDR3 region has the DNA TGCGCCAGCAGCCAAGAAAGAACGGGCTACAATGAGCAGTTCTTC. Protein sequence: CASSQERTGYNEQFF.

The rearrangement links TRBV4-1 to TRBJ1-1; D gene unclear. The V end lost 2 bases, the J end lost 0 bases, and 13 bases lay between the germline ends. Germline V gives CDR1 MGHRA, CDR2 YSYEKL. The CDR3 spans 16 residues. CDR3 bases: TGCGCCAGCAGCCAATCCCCGGTTTTTATGAACACTGAAGCTTTCTTT. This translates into CASSQSPVFMNTEAFF.

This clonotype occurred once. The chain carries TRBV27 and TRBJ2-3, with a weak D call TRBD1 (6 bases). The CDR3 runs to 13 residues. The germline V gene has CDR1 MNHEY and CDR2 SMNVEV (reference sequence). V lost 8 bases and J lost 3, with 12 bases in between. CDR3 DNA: TGTGCCAGCCATCACAGGGAAACAGATACGCAGTATTTT. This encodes CASHHRETDTQYF.

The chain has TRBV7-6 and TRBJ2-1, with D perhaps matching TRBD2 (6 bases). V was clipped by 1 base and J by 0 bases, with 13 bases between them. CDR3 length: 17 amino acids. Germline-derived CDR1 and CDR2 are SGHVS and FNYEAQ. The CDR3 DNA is TGTGCCAGCAGCTTAGTCCCTAGCGCTTTCTCCTACAATGAGCAGTTCTTC. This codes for CASSLVPSAFSYNEQFF.

The CDR3 DNA is TGCAGTGCTAGCCGAAAAAGGACCTGGACCGCCGACGAGCAGTACTTC. Residues: CSASRKRTWTADEQYF. The rearrangement joins TRBV20-1 to TRBJ2-7, with unresolved D. The CDR3 is 16 amino acids. V was cut by 3 bases and J by 5 bases, with 23 bases left in between. The germline gives CDR1 DFQATT, CDR2 SNEGSKA (reference sequence).

The CDR3 DNA is TGCAGTGCTAGGTTCCCACGGGGGATCGCCAAAAACATTCAGTACTTC. Translation: CSARFPRGIAKNIQYF. The chain links TRBV20-1 to TRBJ2-4, with D possibly being TRBD2 (6 bases). CDR1 and CDR2 from the germline V gene are DFQATT and SNEGSKA (reference sequence). V was cut by 3 bases and J by 1 base, with 16 bases left in between. This CDR3 is built from 16 residues.

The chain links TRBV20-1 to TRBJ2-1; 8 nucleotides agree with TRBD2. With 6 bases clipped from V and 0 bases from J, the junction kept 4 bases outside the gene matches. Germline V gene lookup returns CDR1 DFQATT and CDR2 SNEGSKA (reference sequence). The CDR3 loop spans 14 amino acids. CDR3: CSATLADSYNEQFF. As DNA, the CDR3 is TGCAGTGCAACACTAGCGGACTCCTACAATGAGCAGTTCTTC.

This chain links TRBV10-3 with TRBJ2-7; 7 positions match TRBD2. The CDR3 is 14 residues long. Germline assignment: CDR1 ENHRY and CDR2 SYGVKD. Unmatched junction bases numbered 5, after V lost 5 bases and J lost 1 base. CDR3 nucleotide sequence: TGTGCCATCAGTCCTTCGGGGGGATCCTACGAGCAGTACTTC. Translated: CAISPSGGSYEQYF.

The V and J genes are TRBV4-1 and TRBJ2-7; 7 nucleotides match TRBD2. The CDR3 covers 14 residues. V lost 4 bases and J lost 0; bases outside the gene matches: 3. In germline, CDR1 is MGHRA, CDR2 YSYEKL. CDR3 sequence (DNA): TGCGCCAGCAGCCCTCGGGAGGCCTCCTACGAGCAGTACTTC. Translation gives CASSPREASYEQYF.

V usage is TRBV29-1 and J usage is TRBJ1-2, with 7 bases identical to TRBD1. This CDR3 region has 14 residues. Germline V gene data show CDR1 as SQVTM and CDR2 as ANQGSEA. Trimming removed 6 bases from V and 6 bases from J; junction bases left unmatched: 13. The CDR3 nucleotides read TGCAGCGTGGAACGCCACAGGGGAGGCAATGGCTACACCTTC. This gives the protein CSVERHRGGNGYTF.

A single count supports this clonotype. Here the CDR3 reads CASSDRDTSTDTQYF. In nucleotides, the CDR3 is TGTGCCAGCAGTGACCGGGACACTAGCACAGATACGCAGTATTTT. This chain links TRBV12-3 or TRBV12-4 with TRBJ2-3; TRBD1 might be the D (6 bases). V was clipped by 5 bases and J by 0 bases, with 12 bases between them. The CDR3 consists of 15 residues.

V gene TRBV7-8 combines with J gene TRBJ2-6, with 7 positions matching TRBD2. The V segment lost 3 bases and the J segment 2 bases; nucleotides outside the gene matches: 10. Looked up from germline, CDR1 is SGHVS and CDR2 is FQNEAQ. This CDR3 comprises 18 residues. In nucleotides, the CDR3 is TGTGCCAGCAGCTTGTGGGGGGGGGATTTTCCTGGGGCCAACGTCCTGACTTTC. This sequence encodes CASSLWGGDFPGANVLTF.

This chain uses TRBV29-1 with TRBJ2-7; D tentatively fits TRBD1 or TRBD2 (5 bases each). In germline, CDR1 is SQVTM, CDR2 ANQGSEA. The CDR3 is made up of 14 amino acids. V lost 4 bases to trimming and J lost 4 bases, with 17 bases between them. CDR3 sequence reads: CSVGGPESAYEQYF. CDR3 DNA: TGCAGCGTTGGGGGACCCGAATCGGCATACGAGCAGTACTTC.

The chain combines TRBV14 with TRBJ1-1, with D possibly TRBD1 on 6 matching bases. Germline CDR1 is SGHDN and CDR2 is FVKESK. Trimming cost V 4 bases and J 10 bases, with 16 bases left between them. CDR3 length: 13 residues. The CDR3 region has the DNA TGTGCCAGCAGCCCCCCTGGGGGGCCTAGAGCTTTCTTT. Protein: CASSPPGGPRAFF. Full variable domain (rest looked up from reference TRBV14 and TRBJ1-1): EAGVTQFPSHSVIEKGQTVTLRCDPISGHDNLYWYRRVMGKEIKFLLHFVKESKQDESGMPNNRFLAERTGGTYSTLKVQPAELEDSGVYFCASSPPGGPRAFFGQGTRLTVV.

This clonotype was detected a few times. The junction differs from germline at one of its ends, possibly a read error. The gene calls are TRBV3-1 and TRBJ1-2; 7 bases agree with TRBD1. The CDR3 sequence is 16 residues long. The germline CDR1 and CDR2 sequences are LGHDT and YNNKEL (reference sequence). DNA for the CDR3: TGTGCCAGCAGCCAAGCCCTCAGGGGGGGGACCTATGGCTATACCTTC. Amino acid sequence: CASSQALRGGTYGYTF.

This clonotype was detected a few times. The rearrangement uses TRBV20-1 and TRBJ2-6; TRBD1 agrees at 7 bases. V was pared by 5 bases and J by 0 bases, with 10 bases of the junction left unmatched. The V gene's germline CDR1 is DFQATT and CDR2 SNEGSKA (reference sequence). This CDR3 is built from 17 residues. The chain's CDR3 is CSALLTGRNSGANVLTF. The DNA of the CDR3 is TGCAGTGCTCTTTTGACAGGGAGAAACTCTGGGGCCAACGTCCTGACTTTC.

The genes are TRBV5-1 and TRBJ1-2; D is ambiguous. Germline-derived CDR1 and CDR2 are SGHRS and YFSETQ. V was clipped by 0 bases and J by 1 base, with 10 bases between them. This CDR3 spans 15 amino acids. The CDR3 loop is CASSLESALNYGYTF. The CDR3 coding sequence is TGCGCCAGCAGCTTGGAGTCCGCACTTAACTATGGCTACACCTTC.

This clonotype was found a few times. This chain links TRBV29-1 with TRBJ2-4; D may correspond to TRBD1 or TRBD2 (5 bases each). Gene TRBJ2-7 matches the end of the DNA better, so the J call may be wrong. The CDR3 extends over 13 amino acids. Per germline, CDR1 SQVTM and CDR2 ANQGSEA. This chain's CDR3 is CSVSGPRTHEQYF. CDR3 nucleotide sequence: TGCAGCGTTTCGGGACCTCGTACTCACGAGCAGTACTTC.

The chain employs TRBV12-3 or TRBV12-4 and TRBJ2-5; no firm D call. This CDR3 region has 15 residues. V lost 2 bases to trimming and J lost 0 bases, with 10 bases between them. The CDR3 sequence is CASSLMVVDQETQYF. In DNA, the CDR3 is TGTGCCAGCAGTTTAATGGTCGTAGACCAAGAGACCCAGTACTTC.

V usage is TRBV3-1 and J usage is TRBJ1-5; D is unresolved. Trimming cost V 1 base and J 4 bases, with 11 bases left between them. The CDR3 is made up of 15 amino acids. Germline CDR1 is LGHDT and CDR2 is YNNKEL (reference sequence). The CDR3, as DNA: TGTGCCAGCAGCCAAGGGAGAACGAGAAATCAGCCCCAGCATTTT. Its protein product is CASSQGRTRNQPQHF. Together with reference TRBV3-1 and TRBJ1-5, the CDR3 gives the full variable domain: DTAVSQTPKYLVTQMGNDKSIKCEQNLGHDTMYWYKQDSKKFLKIMFSYNNKELIINETVPNRFSPKSPDKAHLNLHINSLELGDSAVYFCASSQGRTRNQPQHFGDGTRLSIL.

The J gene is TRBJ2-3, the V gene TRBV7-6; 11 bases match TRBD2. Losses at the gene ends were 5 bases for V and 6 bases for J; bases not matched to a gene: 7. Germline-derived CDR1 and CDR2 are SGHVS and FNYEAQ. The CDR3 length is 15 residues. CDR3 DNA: TGTGCCAGCAGCGCTACTAGCGGGAGTATGGATACGCAGTATTTT. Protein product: CASSATSGSMDTQYF.

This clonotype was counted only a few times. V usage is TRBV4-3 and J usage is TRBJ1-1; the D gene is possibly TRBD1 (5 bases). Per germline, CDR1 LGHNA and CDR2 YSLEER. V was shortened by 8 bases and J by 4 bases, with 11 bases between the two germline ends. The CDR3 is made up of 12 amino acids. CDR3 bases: TGCGCCAGCCAGGGAGGGACCACTGAAGCTTTCTTT. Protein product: CASQGGTTEAFF.

As DNA, the CDR3 is TGTGCCAGCAGTTTAGAACAGGGGCTCTACAATGAGCAGTTCTTC. This codes for CASSLEQGLYNEQFF. The chain uses TRBV27 and TRBJ2-1; 7 bases are shared with TRBD1. The CDR3 is 15 amino acids. V gave up 2 bases and J gave up 3 bases; unmatched junction bases: 4. Germline CDR1 is MNHEY and CDR2 is SMNVEV (reference sequence).

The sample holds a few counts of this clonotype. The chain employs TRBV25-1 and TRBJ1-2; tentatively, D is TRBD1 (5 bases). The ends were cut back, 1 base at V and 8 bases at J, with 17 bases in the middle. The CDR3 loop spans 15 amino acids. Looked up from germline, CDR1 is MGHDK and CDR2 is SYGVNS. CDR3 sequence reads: CASSEFRDSVGGYTF. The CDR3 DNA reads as TGTGCCAGCAGTGAATTCAGGGACTCGGTAGGAGGCTACACCTTC.

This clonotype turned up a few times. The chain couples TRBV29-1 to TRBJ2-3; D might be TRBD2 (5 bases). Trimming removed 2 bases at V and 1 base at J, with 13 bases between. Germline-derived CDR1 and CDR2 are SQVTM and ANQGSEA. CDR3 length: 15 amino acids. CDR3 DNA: TGCAGCGTTGAACCTCGGGAACTTCGCACAGATACGCAGTATTTT. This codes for CSVEPRELRTDTQYF.

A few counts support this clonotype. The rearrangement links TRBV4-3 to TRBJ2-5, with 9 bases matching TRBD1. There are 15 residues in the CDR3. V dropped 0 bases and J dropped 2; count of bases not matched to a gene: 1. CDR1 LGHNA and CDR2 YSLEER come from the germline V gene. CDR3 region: CASSQDGTGQETQYF. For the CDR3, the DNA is TGCGCCAGCAGCCAAGATGGGACAGGGCAAGAGACCCAGTACTTC.

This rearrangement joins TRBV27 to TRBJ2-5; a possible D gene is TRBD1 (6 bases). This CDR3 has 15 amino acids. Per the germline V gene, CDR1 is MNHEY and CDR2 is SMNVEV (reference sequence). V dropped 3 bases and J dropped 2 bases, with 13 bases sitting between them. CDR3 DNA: TGTGCCAGCAGTTTTTGGGGGCGCGGGCAAGAGACCCAGTACTTC. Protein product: CASSFWGRGQETQYF.

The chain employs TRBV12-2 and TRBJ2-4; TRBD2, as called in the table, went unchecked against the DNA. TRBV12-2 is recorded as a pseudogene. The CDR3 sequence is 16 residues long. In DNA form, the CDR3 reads TGTGCAAGTCGTCTCCCACGGTCCGGAGCCAAAAACATTCAGTACTTC. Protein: CASRLPRSGAKNIQYF.

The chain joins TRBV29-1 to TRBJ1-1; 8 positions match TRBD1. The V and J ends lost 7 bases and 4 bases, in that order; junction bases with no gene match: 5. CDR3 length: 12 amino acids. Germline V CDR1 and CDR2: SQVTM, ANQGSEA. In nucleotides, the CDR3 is TGCAGCGAGAGGACAGGGACCACTGAAGCTTTCTTT. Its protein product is CSERTGTTEAFF. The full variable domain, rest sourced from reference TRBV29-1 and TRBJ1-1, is SAVISQKPSRDICQRGTSLTIQCQVDSQVTMMFWYRQQPGQSLTLIATANQGSEATYESGFVIDKFPISRPNLTFSTLTVSNMSPEDSSIYLCSERTGTTEAFFGQGTRLTVV.

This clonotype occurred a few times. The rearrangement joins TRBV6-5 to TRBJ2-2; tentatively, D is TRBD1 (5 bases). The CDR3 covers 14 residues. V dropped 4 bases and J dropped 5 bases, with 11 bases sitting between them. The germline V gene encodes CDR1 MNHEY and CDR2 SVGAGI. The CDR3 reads CASSSRVRTGELFF. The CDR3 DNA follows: TGTGCCAGCAGTTCCAGGGTACGGACCGGGGAGCTGTTTTTT.